These 14 T cell receptor beta chains were all obtained from the same sample, sequenced in a study of T cells in Graves' hyperthyroidism and ophthalmopathy. Amplification of TCR beta CDR3 regions used RNA as the template. The primer set for the first-round RT-PCR of the TCR CDR3 was HTBI. MiXCR, applied by TCRdb to the multiplex PCR reads, yields one record per CDR3 protein. Here the sample spans hundreds of thousands of distinct CDR3 sequences, 15% to 20% being singletons. The sample consisted of blood. These receptors came from a woman in her late teens or twenties with Graves' hyperthyroidism.

This clonotype was seen repeatedly, ten times or more. This chain connects TRBV5-1 to TRBJ2-1; 11 positions match TRBD2. Trimming removed 4 bases from V and 7 bases from J; junction bases left unmatched: 7. The CDR3 totals 15 residues. Germline CDR1 is SGHRS and CDR2 is YFSETQ. CDR3: CASSARGTSGNEQFF. CDR3 nucleotide sequence: TGCGCCAGCAGCGCAAGGGGGACTAGCGGTAATGAGCAGTTCTTC.

This clonotype has just a few counts. V and J are TRBV5-1 and TRBJ2-3, with 9 bases that match TRBD1. The germline CDR1 and CDR2 sequences are SGHRS and YFSETQ. V was pared by 6 bases and J by 9 bases, with 2 bases of the junction left unmatched. The CDR3 consists of 11 residues. The CDR3 region is CASKGQGTQYF. CDR3 DNA: TGCGCCAGCAAGGGACAGGGAACGCAGTATTTT.

The V and J genes are TRBV5-1 and TRBJ1-1; D is possibly TRBD1 (5 bases). V lost 0 bases, J lost 1 base, and 10 bases lay in between. The CDR3 is 15 amino acids. Germline V lookup: CDR1 SGHRS, CDR2 YFSETQ. The CDR3 is CASSLALGGNTEAFF. The CDR3 DNA follows: TGCGCCAGCAGCTTGGCCTTGGGGGGGAACACTGAAGCTTTCTTT.

V and J are TRBV19 and TRBJ2-7, with TRBD1 identical over 8 bases. V lost 7 bases to trimming and J lost 3 bases; unmatched junction nucleotides: 11. CDR3 length: 15 amino acids. The germline gives CDR1 LNHDA, CDR2 SQIVND (reference sequence). For the CDR3, the DNA is TGTGCCAGTAACGATCCAGGGGGCGAAGACTACGAGCAGTACTTC. Amino acids: CASNDPGGEDYEQYF.

This clonotype was recorded a few times. The chain recombines TRBV28 with TRBJ2-7; D not resolved. The CDR3 consists of 14 residues. The germline V gene encodes CDR1 MDHEN and CDR2 SYDVKM. The V end was cut by 5 bases, the J end by 6 bases, with 17 bases between. The CDR3 DNA reads TGTGCCAGCAGTCGATCTACCAACCCCGTCGAGCAGTACTTC. Protein: CASSRSTNPVEQYF.

This clonotype showed up many times. The CDR3 protein is CASSLTRLGEQFF. The DNA of the CDR3 is TGTGCCAGCAGCTTAACCCGCCTCGGTGAGCAGTTCTTC. V and J are TRBV11-2 and TRBJ2-1; D unresolved. Germline CDR1 and CDR2: SGHAT and FQNNGV. The germline V and J ends were trimmed by 2 bases and 9 bases, with 11 bases remaining between them. This CDR3 spans 13 amino acids.

The table lists this clonotype with a few counts. V and J are TRBV12-3 or TRBV12-4 and TRBJ2-1; TRBD2 aligns across 10 bases. V shed 7 bases, J shed 5 bases, and the junction held 8 bases outside the gene matches. This CDR3 has 15 residues. CDR3 coding DNA: TGTGCCAGCACCAATCTAGCGGGAGAAAACAATGAGCAGTTCTTC. It codes for CASTNLAGENNEQFF.

This clonotype appeared many times. The CDR3 DNA follows: TGTGCCAGCAGCCCCCACTCCGGGACTACCTTGCCCAATGAGCAGTTCTTC. Amino acids: CASSPHSGTTLPNEQFF. The chain joins TRBV7-2 to TRBJ2-1; 7 bases map to TRBD2. CDR1 is SGHTA, CDR2 FQGNSA, per germline. The CDR3 covers 17 residues. J gave up 6 bases and V 5 bases, and 16 bases lay outside the gene matches.

The chain carries TRBV20-1 and TRBJ2-5; TRBD2 agrees at 10 bases. Germline lookup yields CDR1 DFQATT and CDR2 SNEGSKA (reference sequence). V trimming: 3 bases; J trimming: 5 bases; junction bases outside the gene matches: 9. CDR3 length: 15 residues. CDR3 residues: CSARTGTSVRETQYF. The CDR3 region has the DNA TGCAGTGCTAGGACCGGGACTAGCGTTCGGGAGACCCAGTACTTC.

At least ten counts were recorded for this clonotype. This chain joins TRBV12-3 or TRBV12-4 and TRBJ2-3; D ambiguous. The V end lost 4 bases, the J end lost 5 bases, and 13 bases lay between the germline ends. This CDR3 spans 14 amino acids. Written as DNA, the CDR3 is TGTGCCAGCAGTTATTTGGCCTCTGGAGATACGCAGTATTTT. Translating it yields CASSYLASGDTQYF.

This clonotype was found many times. The V and J genes are TRBV20-1 and TRBJ2-5; D is perhaps TRBD2 (5 bases). The CDR3 extends over 13 amino acids. Germline V CDR1 and CDR2: DFQATT, SNEGSKA (reference sequence). V was pared by 2 bases and J by 4 bases, with 11 bases between. The CDR3 loop is CSARPGLGETQYF. The CDR3 DNA is TGCAGTGCTAGACCTGGACTGGGAGAGACCCAGTACTTC.

There are a few counts of this clonotype. This sequence joins TRBV20-1 and TRBJ2-7; D gene uncertain. The CDR3 is made up of 14 amino acids. V was shortened by 0 bases and J by 7 bases, with 16 bases between the two germline ends. Germline lookup yields CDR1 DFQATT and CDR2 SNEGSKA (reference sequence). The CDR3 is CSARDRANAIEQYF. DNA of the CDR3: TGCAGTGCTAGAGATAGGGCCAACGCTATTGAGCAGTACTTC.

This clonotype was recorded many times. The CDR3 sequence is CASGLAGVQDTQYF. CDR3 in DNA: TGTGCTAGTGGCCTAGCGGGGGTCCAAGATACGCAGTATTTT. The V gene is TRBV12-5, the J gene TRBJ2-3; 10 bases map to TRBD2. In germline, CDR1 is LGHNT, CDR2 FRNRAP. The CDR3 length is 14 residues. Unmatched junction bases numbered 5, after V lost 6 bases and J lost 5 bases.

This clonotype was picked up many times. This chain connects TRBV20-1 to TRBJ2-5; no firm D call. CDR3 length equals 13 residues. Germline CDR1 and CDR2: DFQATT and SNEGSKA (reference sequence). The V and J ends lost 3 bases and 5 bases respectively, with 13 bases between them. CDR3 sequence (DNA): TGCAGTGCTAGTTACCCTGGTGGGGAGACCCAGTACTTC. The encoded protein is CSASYPGGETQYF.